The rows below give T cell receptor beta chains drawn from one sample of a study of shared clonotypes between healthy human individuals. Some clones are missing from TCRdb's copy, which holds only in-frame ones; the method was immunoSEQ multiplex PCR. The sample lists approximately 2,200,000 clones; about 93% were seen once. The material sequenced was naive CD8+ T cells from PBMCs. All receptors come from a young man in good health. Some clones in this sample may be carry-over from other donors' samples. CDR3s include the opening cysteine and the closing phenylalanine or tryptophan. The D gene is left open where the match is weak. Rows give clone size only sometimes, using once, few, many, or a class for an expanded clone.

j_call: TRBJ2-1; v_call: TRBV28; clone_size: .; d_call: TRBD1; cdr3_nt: TGTGCCATCGCCCGGGAGGGACAGGGGTACAATGAGCAGTTCTTC; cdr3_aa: CAIAREGQGYNEQFF
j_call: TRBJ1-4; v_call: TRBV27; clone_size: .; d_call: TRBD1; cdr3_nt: TGTGCCAGCACCACAACAGGGGGGAATGAAAAACTGTTTTTT; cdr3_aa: CASTTTGGNEKLFF
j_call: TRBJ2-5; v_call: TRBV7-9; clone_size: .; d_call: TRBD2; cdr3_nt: TGTGCCAGCAGCTCATCGCTAGCGGGAGCCCCTCAAGAGACCCAGTACTTC; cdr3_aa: CASSSSLAGAPQETQYF
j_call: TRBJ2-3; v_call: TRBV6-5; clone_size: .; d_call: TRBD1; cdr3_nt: TGTGCCAGCAGTTACCCGACAGGGGGGGGCACAGATACGCAGTATTTT; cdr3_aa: CASSYPTGGGTDTQYF
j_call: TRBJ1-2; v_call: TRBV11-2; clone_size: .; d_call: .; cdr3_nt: TGTGCCAGCAGCTTAGGGGTTAGGAGGGACTTC; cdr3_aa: CASSLGVRRDF
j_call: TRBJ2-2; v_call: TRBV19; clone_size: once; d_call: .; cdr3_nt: TGTGCCAGTAGTGAGGAAAAGGAGACCGGGGAGCTGTTTTTT; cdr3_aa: CASSEEKETGELFF
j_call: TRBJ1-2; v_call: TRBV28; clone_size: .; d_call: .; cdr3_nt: TGTGCCAGCTCTTTAAACCGGGGGGTCGGCGGCTACACCTTC; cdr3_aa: CASSLNRGVGGYTF
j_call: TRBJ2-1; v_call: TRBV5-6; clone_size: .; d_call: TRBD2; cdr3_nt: TGTGCCAGCAGCCTGCTAGCGGGGTTGTACAATGAGCAGTTCTTC; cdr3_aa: CASSLLAGLYNEQFF
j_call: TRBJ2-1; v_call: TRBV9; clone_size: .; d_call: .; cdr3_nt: TGTGCCAGCAGCGTAGTCTTATTCGATGAGCAGTTCTTC; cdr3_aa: CASSVVLFDEQFF
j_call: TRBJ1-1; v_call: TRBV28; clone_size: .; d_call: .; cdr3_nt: TGTGCCAGCAACCTACATCGGGGGTTAAACACTGAAGCTTTCTTT; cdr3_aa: CASNLHRGLNTEAFF
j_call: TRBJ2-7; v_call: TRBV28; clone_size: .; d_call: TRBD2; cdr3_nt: TGTGCCAGCAGTTTAGACCTATCCGGGACTAGCGGGAAAAGCTCCTACGAGCAGTACTTC; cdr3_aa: CASSLDLSGTSGKSSYEQYF
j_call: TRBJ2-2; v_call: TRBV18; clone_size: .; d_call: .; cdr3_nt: TGTGCCAGCTCACCCTCGTCCCGGGACACGGCCGGCTTCTTCCCCGGGGAGCTGTTTTTT; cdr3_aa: CASSPSSRDTAGFFPGELFF
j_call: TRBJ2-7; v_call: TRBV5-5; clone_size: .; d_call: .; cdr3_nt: TGTGCCAGCAGCTTGTGGGACGGAATTTACGAGCAGTACTTC; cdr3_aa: CASSLWDGIYEQYF
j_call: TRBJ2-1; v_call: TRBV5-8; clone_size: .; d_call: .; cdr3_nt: TGTGCCAGCAGAACGCCCCCGCGCAATAATGAGCAGTTCTTC; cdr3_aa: CASRTPPRNNEQFF
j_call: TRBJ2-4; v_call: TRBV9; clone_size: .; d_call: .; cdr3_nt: TGTGCCAGCAGCTCCCGGGACCACCTGTACTTC; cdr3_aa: CASSSRDHLYF
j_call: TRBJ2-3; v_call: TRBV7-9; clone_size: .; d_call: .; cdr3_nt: TGTGCCAGCAGCTTAGCGATTGATACGCAGTATTTT; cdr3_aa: CASSLAIDTQYF
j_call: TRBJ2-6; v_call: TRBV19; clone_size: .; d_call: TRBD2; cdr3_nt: TGTGCCAGTAGTTTCGGGGGGGTCGCCAACGTCCTGACTTTC; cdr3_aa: CASSFGGVANVLTF
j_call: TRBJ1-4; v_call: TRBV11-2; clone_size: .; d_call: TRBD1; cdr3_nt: TGTGCCAGCAGCTATGGGACAGGATATAATGAAAAACTGTTTTTT; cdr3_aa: CASSYGTGYNEKLFF
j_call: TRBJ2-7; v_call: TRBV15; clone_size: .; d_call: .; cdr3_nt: TGTGCCACCAGCAGAGATGAAGTAGGCTACGAGCAGTACTTC; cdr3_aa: CATSRDEVGYEQYF
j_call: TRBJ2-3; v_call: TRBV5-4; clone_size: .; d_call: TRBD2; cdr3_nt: TGTGCCAGCAGCTTCGGGACTAGCGCGGCAGATACGCAGTATTTT; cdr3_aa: CASSFGTSAADTQYF
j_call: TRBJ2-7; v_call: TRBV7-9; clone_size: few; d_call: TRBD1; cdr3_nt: TGTGCCAGCAGCTTAGTTGCGACAGGGGAATACGAGCAGTACTTC; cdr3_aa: CASSLVATGEYEQYF
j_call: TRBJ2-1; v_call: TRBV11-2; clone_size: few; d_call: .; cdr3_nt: TGTGCCAGCAGCTTAGCAGTCAATGAGCAGTTCTTC; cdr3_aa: CASSLAVNEQFF
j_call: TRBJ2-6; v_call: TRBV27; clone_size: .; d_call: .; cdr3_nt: TGTGCCAGCAGCCACATTCCCGGCCAGGGGCCCACTTCTGGGGCCAACGTCCTGACTTTC; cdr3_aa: CASSHIPGQGPTSGANVLTF
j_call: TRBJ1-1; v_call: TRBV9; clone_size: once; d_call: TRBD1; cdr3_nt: TGTGCCAGCAGCGGACCGGGACAGATGAACACTGAAGCTTTCTTT; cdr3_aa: CASSGPGQMNTEAFF
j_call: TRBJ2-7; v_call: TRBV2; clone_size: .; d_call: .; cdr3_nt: TGTGCCAGCAGTGGTGGCGCGGCGGACGAGCAGTACTTC; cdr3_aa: CASSGGAADEQYF
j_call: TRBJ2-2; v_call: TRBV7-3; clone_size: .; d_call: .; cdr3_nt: TGTGCCAGCAGCTCTCCTCGCCGTCTAGTCCGAAACACCGGGGAGCTGTTTTTT; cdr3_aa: CASSSPRRLVRNTGELFF
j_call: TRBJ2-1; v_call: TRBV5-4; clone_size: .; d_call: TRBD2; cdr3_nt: TGTGCCAGCACCAGACTAGCGGGAGACCCCTACAATGAGCAGTTCTTC; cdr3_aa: CASTRLAGDPYNEQFF
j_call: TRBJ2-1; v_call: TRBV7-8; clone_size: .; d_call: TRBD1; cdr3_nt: TGTGCCAGCAGCCCTCGGGACAGGGAGGGCAATGAGCAGTTCTTC; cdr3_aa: CASSPRDREGNEQFF
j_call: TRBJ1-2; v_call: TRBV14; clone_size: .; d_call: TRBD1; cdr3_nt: TGTGCCAGCAGCCCCCTGAGGGACAGGGTTGGCTACACCTTC; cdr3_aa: CASSPLRDRVGYTF
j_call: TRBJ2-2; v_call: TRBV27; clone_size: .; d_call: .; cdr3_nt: TGTGCCAGCAGCGCCGACGGGCGCACCGGGGAGCTGTTTTTT; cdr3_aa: CASSADGRTGELFF
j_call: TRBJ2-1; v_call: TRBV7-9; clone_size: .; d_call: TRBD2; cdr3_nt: TGTGCCAGCAGCTTAGATATTAGCGGGAGGGCCTTTCGCCCCAATGAGCAGTTCTTC; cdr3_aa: CASSLDISGRAFRPNEQFF
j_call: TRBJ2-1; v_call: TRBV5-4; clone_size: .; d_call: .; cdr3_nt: TGTGCCAGCAGCTACCCCCGAGGGAATGAGCAGTTCTTC; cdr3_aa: CASSYPRGNEQFF
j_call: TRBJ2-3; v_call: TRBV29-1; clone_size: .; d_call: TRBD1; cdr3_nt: TGCAGCGTTGATAACTGGACAGGGGGGTCCACAGATACGCAGTATTTT; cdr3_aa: CSVDNWTGGSTDTQYF
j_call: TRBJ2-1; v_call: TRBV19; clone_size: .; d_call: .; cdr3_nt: TGTGCCAGTAACCAGGTAGGGAGTAGGGCAGCCGTCTCCTACAATGAGCAGTTCTTC; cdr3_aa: CASNQVGSRAAVSYNEQFF
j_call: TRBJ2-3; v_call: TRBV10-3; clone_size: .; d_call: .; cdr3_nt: TGTGCCATCAGGGTACAGGGATCCGGAGATACGCAGTATTTT; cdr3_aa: CAIRVQGSGDTQYF
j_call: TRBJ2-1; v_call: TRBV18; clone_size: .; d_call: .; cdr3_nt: TGTGCCAGCTCAGCTACCGGGACGGGGCAAACCAATGAGCAGTTCTTC; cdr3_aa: CASSATGTGQTNEQFF
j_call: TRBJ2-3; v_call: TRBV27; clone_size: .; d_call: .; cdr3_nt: TGTGCCAGCAGACTAGTTGGCACAGATACGCAGTATTTT; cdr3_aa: CASRLVGTDTQYF